This entry lists 18 T cell receptor beta chains sequenced from one sample in a study of cytomegalovirus exposure and HLA in healthy donors. PCR employed 60 Vbeta and 13 Jbeta primers. The table came from immunoSEQ multiplex PCR; TCRdb's copy has only in-frame clones and leaves some out. Among 150,000 to 200,000 clones listed, 82% were seen once. Material for sequencing was PBMCs. These receptors were taken from a man in his forties or fifties in good health and CMV-seronegative.

This clone was recorded only once. The J gene is TRBJ1-2, the V gene TRBV7-2; D ambiguous. The CDR3 contains 12 residues. Germline-derived CDR1 and CDR2 are SGHTA and FQGNSA. The V and J ends lost 5 bases and 5 bases respectively, with 9 bases between them. The DNA for the CDR3 is TGTGCCAGCAGCCCGGGGTATTATGGCTACACCTTC. Translation gives CASSPGYYGYTF.

CDR3 sequence (DNA): TGTGCCACAACGGATAGCGGGGCCGGCACTGAAGCTTTCTTT. Residues: CATTDSGAGTEAFF. This rearrangement joins TRBV7-9 to TRBJ1-1, with D possibly being TRBD1 (5 bases). V was shortened by 10 bases and J by 4 bases, with 19 bases between the two germline ends. This CDR3 has 14 residues. Germline V gene data show CDR1 as SEHNR and CDR2 as FQNEAQ (reference sequence).

The chain recombines TRBV7-2 with TRBJ1-1, with 10 positions matching TRBD1. This CDR3 is built from 16 residues. V lost 6 bases and J lost 1; bases outside the gene matches: 8. Germline lookup yields CDR1 SGHTA and CDR2 FQGNSA. As DNA, the CDR3 is TGTGCCAGCAGATTCAGCCGGGACAGGGGGAACACTGAAGCTTTCTTT. Protein sequence: CASRFSRDRGNTEAFF.

This clone was counted a single time. The rearrangement joins TRBV6-1 to TRBJ1-5, with a tentative D call TRBD1 (5 bases). The V end was cut by 1 base, the J end by 0 bases, with 10 bases between. Germline V gene sequence: CDR1 MNHNS, CDR2 SASEGT. The CDR3 is 16 residues long. Here the CDR3 DNA reads TGTGCCAGCAGTGAAGGACAGTCATATAGCAATCAGCCCCAGCATTTT. It is translated as CASSEGQSYSNQPQHF.

V usage is TRBV30 and J usage is TRBJ1-3; 8 nucleotides line up with TRBD1. V lost 0 bases to trimming and J lost 2 bases; unmatched junction nucleotides: 3. Per germline, CDR1 GTSNPN and CDR2 SVGIG (reference sequence). This CDR3 contains 15 residues. The CDR3 DNA reads TGTGCCTGGAGTGTAACAGGGGGAGCTGGAAACACCATATATTTT. Residues: CAWSVTGGAGNTIYF. Filled out from reference TRBV30 and TRBJ1-3, the complete variable domain reads SQTIHQWPATLVQPVGSPLSLECTVEGTSNPNLYWYRQAAGRGLQLLFYSVGIGQISSEVPQNLSASRPQDRQFILSSKKLLLSDSGFYLCAWSVTGGAGNTIYFGEGSWLTVV.

This clone turned up a few times. The chain links TRBV19 to TRBJ2-7; TRBD2 matches 14 bases. V gave up 6 bases and J gave up 2 bases; unmatched junction bases: 3. Germline V gene data show CDR1 as LNHDA and CDR2 as SQIVND (reference sequence). This CDR3 has 15 residues. The CDR3 protein is CASRETSGGAYEQYF. The CDR3 DNA is TGTGCCAGTAGGGAGACTAGCGGGGGGGCCTACGAGCAGTACTTC. The whole variable domain, filled in from reference TRBV19 and TRBJ2-7, reads DGGITQSPKYLFRKEGQNVTLSCEQNLNHDAMYWYRQDPGQGLRLIYYSQIVNDFQKGDIAEGYSVSREKKESFPLTVTSAQKNPTAFYLCASRETSGGAYEQYFGPGTRLTVT.

V is TRBV9 and J is TRBJ2-3; a weak D match, TRBD2 (5 bases). This CDR3 is built from 12 residues. V was clipped by 3 bases and J by 6 bases, with 8 bases between them. Germline CDR1 is SGDLS and CDR2 is YYNGEE. CDR3 nucleotide sequence: TGTGCCAGCAGCGCCTCGGGGGATACGCAGTATTTT. This gives the protein CASSASGDTQYF.

The CDR3 region has the DNA TGTGCCTGGACTAGTCTAAGCGAGCAGTACTTC. As protein: CAWTSLSEQYF. The chain joins TRBV30 to TRBJ2-7; no definite D call. This CDR3 has 11 residues. The V end was cut by 4 bases, the J end by 6 bases, with 10 bases between. Per germline, CDR1 GTSNPN and CDR2 SVGIG (reference sequence). Together with reference TRBV30 and TRBJ2-7, the CDR3 gives the full variable domain: SQTIHQWPATLVQPVGSPLSLECTVEGTSNPNLYWYRQAAGRGLQLLFYSVGIGQISSEVPQNLSASRPQDRQFILSSKKLLLSDSGFYLCAWTSLSEQYFGPGTRLTVT.

The chain has TRBV10-3 and TRBJ1-1; D is unresolved. V lost 3 bases and J lost 7, with 9 bases in between. The CDR3 is 12 residues long. Per the germline V gene, CDR1 is ENHRY and CDR2 is SYGVKD. In DNA form, the CDR3 reads TGTGCCATCAGTGAAGCGGCGGGTGAAGCTTTCTTT. It yields the protein CAISEAAGEAFF.

The gene calls are TRBV6-5 and TRBJ2-7; 8 bases align to TRBD1. The germline V gene encodes CDR1 MNHEY and CDR2 SVGAGI. Germline trimming cut 6 bases from V and 2 bases from J; bases unmatched to any gene: 9. The CDR3 length is 15 residues. The CDR3 nucleotides read TGTGCCAGCAGACCGGGACAGGCCAAAACCTACGAGCAGTACTTC. Its translation is CASRPGQAKTYEQYF.

The chain combines TRBV7-7 with TRBJ2-2; TRBD2 matches 7 bases. Germline CDR1 reads SSHAT; CDR2 reads FNYEAQ (reference sequence). The CDR3 is made up of 17 amino acids. The CDR3 nucleotides are TGTGCTATTTCGATATTGTCTAGCGGATCGAACACCGGGGAGCTGTTTTTT. Translated, it gives CAISILSSGSNTGELFF.

The chain is built from TRBV5-6 and TRBJ1-1, with 9 bases fitting TRBD1. Germline V lookup: CDR1 SGHDT, CDR2 YYEEEE. This CDR3 comprises 17 residues. The V and J ends lost 4 bases and 4 bases, in that order; junction bases with no gene match: 14. The CDR3 region has the DNA TGTGCCAGCAGCCCCTTATACAGGGGGCGATCGGGCACTGAAGCTTTCTTT. Amino acid sequence: CASSPLYRGRSGTEAFF.

V usage is TRBV5-5 and J usage is TRBJ1-5; D ambiguous. The CDR3 spans 13 residues. V lost 4 bases and J lost 7, with 12 bases in between. Looked up from germline, CDR1 is SGHKS and CDR2 is YYEKEE (reference sequence). The CDR3 DNA sequence: TGTGCCAGCAGCGAGCCCGGGTACCAGCCCCAGCATTTT. Translating gives CASSEPGYQPQHF.

The chain carries TRBV30 and TRBJ1-3, with D tentatively TRBD1 (5 bases). V shed 3 bases and J shed 8 bases, with 11 bases lying between them. CDR3 length: 12 residues. In germline, CDR1 is GTSNPN, CDR2 SVGIG (reference sequence). CDR3 coding DNA: TGTGCCTGGAGCACCTCGGGGGACACCATATATTTT. Amino acids: CAWSTSGDTIYF.

Of note for this clone: The junction departs from the called germline gene at one end, perhaps through a read error. The rearrangement joins TRBV2 to TRBJ1-6, with a possible D match to TRBD1 (5 bases). CDR3 length equals 16 residues. CDR1 and CDR2 from the germline V gene are SNHLY and FYNNEI. This chain's CDR3 is CASREERQSYNSPLHF. The CDR3 region has the DNA TGTGCCAGCAGGGAAGAGCGACAGTCCTATAATTCACCCCTCCACTTT.

The chain employs TRBV7-9 and TRBJ1-1; possible D gene TRBD1, 5 bases. Germline V gives CDR1 SEHNR, CDR2 FQNEAQ (reference sequence). The V and J ends lost 6 bases and 1 base respectively, with 15 bases between them. This CDR3 region has 15 residues. The CDR3 nucleotides are TGTGCCAGCAGTTCTCCACTCGACAGGAACACTGAAGCTTTCTTT. It is translated as CASSSPLDRNTEAFF.

The chain combines TRBV18 with TRBJ1-6; D is perhaps TRBD1 (6 bases). Per germline, CDR1 KGHSH and CDR2 LQKENI. The CDR3 has 16 residues. Deletions cut 2 bases from V and 9 bases from J, with 17 bases between. The CDR3 reads CASSPMSRGRFSPLHF. CDR3 DNA sequence: TGTGCCAGCTCACCAATGAGCAGGGGAAGATTTTCACCCCTCCACTTT.

The rearrangement uses TRBV13 and TRBJ2-7; 8 bases line up with TRBD1. Unmatched junction bases numbered 10, after V lost 5 bases and J lost 4 bases. Per germline, CDR1 PRHDT and CDR2 FYEKMQ (reference sequence). The CDR3 loop spans 15 amino acids. The CDR3 spells CASSPIGQGEYEQYF. CDR3 DNA: TGTGCCAGCAGCCCGATCGGACAGGGAGAATACGAGCAGTACTTC.